The clone carrying this TCR beta chain came up many times. Its antigen is as yet unknown. V lost 5 bases, J lost 6 bases, and 3 bases stayed unmatched. The CDR3 spans 13 residues. Germline V CDR1 and CDR2: GTSNPN, SVGIG (reference sequence). Unsorted libraries were prepared from 2 million PBMCs that had been stored at -80 C. The data derive from a study of neurological immune-mediated disorders. Study findings and constraints: Phylogenetic grouping assigned the repertoires of 18 of 34 multiple sclerosis patients to a single related-CDR3 cluster, which may represent a signature.

The authors produced cDNA by 5'RACE using 10-nucleotide random UMIs. A single record per CDR3 protein comes from TCRdb applying MiXCR to the 5' RACE reads. The table includes roughly 75,000 distinct CDR3 sequences, 2.6% detected once. This clonotype was obtained from a woman in her twenties or thirties with multiple sclerosis. Sequences were obtained from PBMCs. The chain links TRBV30 to TRBJ2-2; the match to TRBD2 covers 10 bases. The CDR3 spells CAWGTSVSGELFF. The CDR3 nucleotides are TGTGCCTGGGGGACTAGCGTCTCCGGGGAGCTGTTTTTT.